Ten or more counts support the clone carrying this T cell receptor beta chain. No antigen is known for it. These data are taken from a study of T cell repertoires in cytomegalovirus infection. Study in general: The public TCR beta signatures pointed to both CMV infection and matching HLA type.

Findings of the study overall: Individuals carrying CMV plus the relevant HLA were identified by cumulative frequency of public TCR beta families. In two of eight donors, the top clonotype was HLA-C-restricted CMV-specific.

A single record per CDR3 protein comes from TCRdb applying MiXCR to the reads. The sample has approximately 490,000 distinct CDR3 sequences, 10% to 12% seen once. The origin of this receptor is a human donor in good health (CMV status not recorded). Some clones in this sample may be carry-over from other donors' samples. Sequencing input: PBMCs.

DNA for the CDR3: TGTGCCAGCAGTTCCCAGCGGGGGTCAGATACGCAGTATTTT. This gives the protein CASSSQRGSDTQYF. The V gene is TRBV28, the J gene TRBJ2-3; the match to TRBD2 covers 8 bases. There are 14 residues in the CDR3. Germline V gene data show CDR1 as MDHEN and CDR2 as SYDVKM. The V gene end was trimmed by 4 bases and the J gene end by 4 bases; junction bases not matched to a gene: 4.